This T cell receptor (beta chain) comes out of a study of cytomegalovirus exposure and HLA in healthy donors. Whole-study results and caveats: 16,951 TCR beta sequences were associated with HLA alleles at 0.05 false discovery rate in a later analysis. CMV serostatus stood as the only immune exposure information on hand. Whilst most TCR sequences proved rare, a subset of public TCRs occurred across many donors.

CDR3 length equals 13 residues. CDR1 is MNHNS, CDR2 SASEGT, per germline. Trimming at V came to 6 bases and at J to 3 bases, leaving 3 bases not matched to a gene. This clone was seen a few times. The antigen is not known. PCR employed 60 Vbeta and 13 Jbeta primers. Here immunoSEQ multiplex PCR was the method, and the copy in TCRdb shows in-frame clones only, minus some. The sample carries some 120,000 clones, over 65% recorded once. The specimen sequenced was PBMCs. The receptor was isolated from a man in his forties in good health and CMV-seropositive. The chain has TRBV6-1 and TRBJ1-1, with TRBD1 identical over 8 bases. The CDR3 protein is CASRAGGDTEAFF. Written as DNA, the CDR3 is TGTGCCAGCAGGGCAGGGGGCGACACTGAAGCTTTCTTT.